This T cell receptor (beta chain) was obtained from a study of cytomegalovirus exposure and HLA in healthy donors. Study observations and caveats: Across HLA loci, a later analysis found differing TCR association rates, with DRB1 most and HLA-C fewest. The majority of CMV-associated TCR beta chains were reported as apparently HLA-restricted in a later analysis. In a later analysis, TCR beta V- and J-gene trimming was associated with a missense DCLRE1C variant. Productive rates of about 87% or about 30% were seen for most TCR beta V segments in an earlier analysis.

60 Vbeta and 13 Jbeta primers were used in PCR. Sequenced by immunoSEQ multiplex PCR; TCRdb stores in-frame clones only, minus some. This table has over 90,000 clones, almost 80% appearing once. Points on this clone: Its antigen is not identified.

Germline loops: CDR1 LGHNA, CDR2 YNFKEQ. Trimming removed 3 bases from V and 1 base from J, with 9 bases in between. This CDR3 contains 14 residues. V usage is TRBV4-2 and J usage is TRBJ1-1, with D perhaps matching TRBD1 (6 bases). The receptor's source is a man aged 50-60 years in good health and CMV-seropositive. Material: PBMCs. The CDR3 DNA reads as TGTGCCAGCAGCCAGGGGGCTGCGAACACTGAAGCTTTCTTT. Its translation is CASSQGAANTEAFF.